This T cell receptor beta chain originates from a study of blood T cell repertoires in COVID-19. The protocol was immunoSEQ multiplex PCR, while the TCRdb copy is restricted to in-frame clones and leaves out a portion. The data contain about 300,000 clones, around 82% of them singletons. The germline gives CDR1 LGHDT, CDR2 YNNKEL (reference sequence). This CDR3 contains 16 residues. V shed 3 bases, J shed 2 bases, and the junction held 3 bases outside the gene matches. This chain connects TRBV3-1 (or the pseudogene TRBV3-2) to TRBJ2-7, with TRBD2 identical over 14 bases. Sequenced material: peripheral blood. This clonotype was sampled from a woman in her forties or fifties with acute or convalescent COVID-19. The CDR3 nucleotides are TGTGCCAGCAGCCACGGACTAGCGGGAGGCCCCTACGAGCAGTACTTC. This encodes CASSHGLAGGPYEQYF.